These 6 T cell receptor beta chains were all obtained from the same sample, sequenced in a study of OX40 agonist ivuxolimab in advanced cancers. This table comes from immunoSEQ multiplex PCR, and its TCRdb copy is limited to in-frame clones, with some not included. There are 100,000 or so clones in the sample; approximately 94% occur only once, and around 2.2% lies in the top ten. This specimen was CD4+ or CD8+ T cells sorted from blood, taken in a trial of the OX40 agonist ivuxolimab. The receptors shown here come from an adult with an advanced solid tumor such as melanoma, head and neck, liver or kidney cancer.

This chain connects TRBV7-8 to TRBJ2-1, with D hard to call. Trimming removed 1 base from V and 9 bases from J, with 4 bases in between. CDR1 SGHVS and CDR2 FQNEAQ come from the germline V gene. The CDR3 extends over 11 amino acids. The CDR3 region is CASSLGGEQFF. Written as DNA, the CDR3 is TGTGCCAGCAGCTTAGGAGGTGAGCAGTTCTTC.

The chain recombines TRBV28 with TRBJ1-3; D unclear. Germline V gene lookup returns CDR1 MDHEN and CDR2 SYDVKM. V was pared by 8 bases and J by 0 bases, with 8 bases between. The CDR3 runs 13 residues. DNA of the CDR3: TGTGCCAGCTGCACAGCCTCTGGAAACACCATATATTTT. The encoded protein is CASCTASGNTIYF.

This chain uses TRBV25-1 with TRBJ2-7; D not certain. This CDR3 is built from 14 residues. Germline V gene lookup returns CDR1 MGHDK and CDR2 SYGVNS. The V and J ends lost 6 bases and 0 bases respectively, with 12 bases between them. Written as DNA, the CDR3 is TGTGCCAGCAGGGATGACGTAGCCTCCTACGAGCAGTACTTC. Its translation is CASRDDVASYEQYF.

The rearrangement links TRBV27 to TRBJ1-5; D unresolved. Germline values: CDR1 MNHEY, CDR2 SMNVEV (reference sequence). V was clipped by 2 bases and J by 6 bases, with 8 bases between them. CDR3 length: 13 residues. The CDR3 bases are TGTGCCAGCAGTTTAGTAGAAGGTCAGCCCCAGCATTTT. This sequence encodes CASSLVEGQPQHF.

The gene calls are TRBV28 and TRBJ2-1; D uncertain. Germline CDR1 and CDR2: MDHEN and SYDVKM. V shed 2 bases and J shed 8 bases, with 4 bases lying between them. This CDR3 has 11 amino acids. The CDR3 nucleotides read TGTGCCAGCAGTTTAACCTATGAGCAGTTCTTC. Amino acid sequence: CASSLTYEQFF.

V usage is TRBV5-8 and J usage is TRBJ1-1; D gene ambiguous. The V gene's germline CDR1 is SGHTS and CDR2 YDEGEE. V was shortened by 7 bases and J by 12 bases, with 10 bases between the two germline ends. The CDR3 is 9 residues long. The CDR3 loop reads CASVFGTFF. The CDR3 DNA reads TGTGCCAGCGTATTTGGGACTTTCTTT. Using reference TRBV5-8 and TRBJ1-1 for the parts outside the CDR3, the full variable domain is EAGVTQSPTHLIKTRGQQATLRCSPISGHTSVYWYQQALGLGLQFLLWYDEGEERNRGNFPPRFSGRQFPNYSSELNVNALELEDSALYLCASVFGTFFGQGTRLTVV.